Shown below are 21 T cell receptor beta chains from a single sample sequenced in a study of blood T cells in healthy people across ages. For the second PCR, which ran for roughly 6 to 12 cycles, a sample-barcoded 5' primer and a J-beta primer mix were used. TCRdb re-called the 5' RACE reads through MiXCR, storing one row per CDR3 protein. Of about 1.5 million distinct CDR3 sequences listed, approximately 39% are singletons. The sample consisted of blood. All receptors derive from a woman aged 18-30 years in good health.

This clonotype was seen only once. This rearrangement joins TRBV29-1 to TRBJ2-1; perhaps TRBD2 as D (6 bases). The CDR3 spans 15 residues. Germline V gene data show CDR1 as SQVTM and CDR2 as ANQGSEA. V was pared by 7 bases and J by 3 bases, with 19 bases between. CDR3 in amino acids: CSAYGLSTGYNEQFF. DNA of the CDR3: TGCAGCGCCTACGGACTATCTACTGGCTACAATGAGCAGTTCTTC.

This sequence joins TRBV4-1 and TRBJ1-1, with a weak D call TRBD1 (6 bases). CDR1 and CDR2 from the germline V gene are MGHRA and YSYEKL. Trimming removed 4 bases from V and 11 bases from J, with 20 bases in between. CDR3 length: 14 residues. The CDR3: CASSLKLGQPGAFF. The DNA for the CDR3 is TGCGCCAGCAGCCTAAAACTTGGACAGCCCGGTGCTTTCTTT.

The V call is TRBV2, the J call TRBJ2-2; 9 bases match TRBD1. Germline V gene sequence: CDR1 SNHLY, CDR2 FYNNEI. This CDR3 spans 18 amino acids. V dropped 1 base and J dropped 5; count of bases not matched to a gene: 11. This CDR3 reads CASSEEGLGQGFTGELFF. The CDR3 nucleotides are TGTGCCAGCAGTGAAGAAGGGTTGGGACAGGGATTTACCGGGGAGCTGTTTTTT.

As regards this clonotype: Mismatch with germline at one junction end may stem from a read error. The V gene is TRBV6-1, the J gene TRBJ2-1; 10 bases fit TRBD2. There are 14 residues in the CDR3. CDR1 is MNHNS, CDR2 SASEGT, per germline. The CDR3 DNA reads TGTGTCAGCCCACTAGCGGGGAAATACAATGAGCAGTTCTTC. Its translation is CVSPLAGKYNEQFF.

The V call is TRBV7-8, the J call TRBJ1-6, with D possibly matching TRBD1 (6 bases). V lost 0 bases, J lost 13 bases, and 10 bases lay in between. Germline V gene lookup returns CDR1 SGHVS and CDR2 FQNEAQ. The CDR3 length is 13 residues. The CDR3 reads CASSLAGRGPLHF. DNA of the CDR3: TGTGCCAGCAGCTTAGCGGGGAGGGGGCCCCTCCACTTT. Full variable domain (outside the CDR3, taken from reference TRBV7-8 and TRBJ1-6): GAGVSQSPRYKVAKRGQDVALRCDPISGHVSLFWYQQALGQGPEFLTYFQNEAQLDKSGLPSDRFFAERPEGSVSTLKIQRTQQEDSAVYLCASSLAGRGPLHFGNGTRLTVT.

This clonotype turned up a few times. V usage is TRBV12-3 or TRBV12-4 and J usage is TRBJ2-7; D is undetermined. Trimming stripped 6 bases from V and 4 bases from J, with 19 bases between. CDR3 length equals 15 residues. Here the CDR3 DNA reads TGTGCCAGCAGCCCTCCCCGTGGTCGTCGTTACGAGCAGTACTTC. It is translated as CASSPPRGRRYEQYF.

V and J are TRBV4-3 and TRBJ2-7, with unresolved D. The CDR3 length is 15 residues. From germline, CDR1 is LGHNA and CDR2 YSLEER. Deletions cut 0 bases from V and 7 bases from J, with 16 bases between. This CDR3 reads CASSQDWVSYNEQYF. The DNA for the CDR3 is TGCGCCAGCAGCCAAGATTGGGTTTCCTACAATGAGCAGTACTTC.

This clonotype was counted between two and nine times. The V gene is TRBV7-2, the J gene TRBJ2-3; possibly TRBD1 or TRBD2 for D (5 bases each). The CDR3 is made up of 13 amino acids. Germline CDR1 is SGHTA and CDR2 is FQGNSA. V dropped 5 bases and J dropped 4 bases, with 10 bases sitting between them. In DNA, the CDR3 is TGTGCCAGCAGCGGGCTGGGGGCAGATACGCAGTATTTT. Its translation is CASSGLGADTQYF.

Here the CDR3 DNA reads TGTGCCAGCAGCCAGCCGGGGAGGACTAGCACCTACGAGCAGTACTTC. It translates to CASSQPGRTSTYEQYF. The J gene is TRBJ2-7, the V gene TRBV3-1; 8 nucleotides line up with TRBD2. With 3 bases clipped from V and 2 bases from J, the junction kept 9 bases outside the gene matches. The CDR3 consists of 16 residues. Germline CDR1 LGHDT, CDR2 YNNKEL (reference sequence).

This clonotype was seen at least ten times. The chain combines TRBV6-5 with TRBJ1-2; the match to TRBD1 covers 10 bases. The CDR3 is 17 amino acids. Looked up from germline, CDR1 is MNHEY and CDR2 is SVGAGI. V lost 0 bases to trimming and J lost 1 base; unmatched junction nucleotides: 5. CDR3 loop: CASSYSRTGGDNYGYTF. The CDR3 DNA reads as TGTGCCAGCAGTTACTCGAGGACAGGGGGAGATAACTATGGCTACACCTTC.

V gene TRBV27 combines with J gene TRBJ2-1; 9 bases match TRBD1. Unmatched junction bases numbered 11, after V lost 4 bases and J lost 10 bases. The CDR3 runs 15 residues. Per germline, CDR1 MNHEY and CDR2 SMNVEV (reference sequence). The CDR3 loop is CASSSGQGMAGEQFF. CDR3 in DNA: TGTGCCAGCAGTTCAGGACAGGGGATGGCGGGGGAGCAGTTCTTC.

The chain couples TRBV4-3 to TRBJ1-4; TRBD1 might be the D (6 bases). The V end was cut by 4 bases, the J end by 7 bases, with 10 bases between. Germline assignment: CDR1 LGHNA and CDR2 YSLEER. The CDR3 totals 13 residues. DNA for the CDR3: TGCGCCAGCAGCCCCCAGGGGAGTGAAAAACTGTTTTTT. Protein product: CASSPQGSEKLFF.

The genes are TRBV20-1 and TRBJ2-1, with 9 bases fitting TRBD2. V dropped 3 bases and J dropped 6; count of bases not matched to a gene: 6. The CDR3 runs to 14 residues. The germline CDR1 and CDR2 sequences are DFQATT and SNEGSKA (reference sequence). The CDR3 DNA sequence: TGCAGTGCTAGCTTAGCGGGAGTCCGCAATGAGCAGTTCTTC. This gives the protein CSASLAGVRNEQFF.

This clonotype has a handful of counts. The genes are TRBV2 and TRBJ2-1; the D gene is possibly TRBD2 (7 bases). V was clipped by 9 bases and J by 7 bases, with 19 bases between them. The CDR3 has 14 amino acids. The germline gives CDR1 SNHLY, CDR2 FYNNEI. CDR3 coding DNA: TGTGCCAGTTCCTTAGAAGGGGGAGGGAATGAGCAGTTCTTC. Amino acids: CASSLEGGGNEQFF.

Concerning this clonotype: A much larger clone differs from this one at a single base, so this may be a read error. V and J are TRBV25-1 and TRBJ1-5; no clear D gene. V was trimmed by 4 bases and J by 3 bases, leaving 4 bases between them. The CDR3 is 12 amino acids. Germline V gene lookup returns CDR1 MGHDK and CDR2 SYGVNS. CDR3 nucleotides: TGTGCCAGCAGTGCCGACAATCAGCCCCAGCATTTT. It specifies CASSADNQPQHF.

This clonotype was counted only a few times. The chain uses TRBV4-1 and TRBJ1-2; 7 positions match TRBD1. V was clipped by 0 bases and J by 8 bases; unmatched bases: 6. CDR1 is MGHRA, CDR2 YSYEKL, per germline. This CDR3 is 14 amino acids long. The CDR3 here is CASSQDTGAAGYTF. The CDR3 DNA reads TGCGCCAGCAGCCAAGATACAGGGGCGGCGGGCTACACCTTC.

J is TRBJ1-6 and V is TRBV4-3; 7 bases fit TRBD1. Germline CDR1 LGHNA, CDR2 YSLEER. The ends lost 3 bases at V and 8 bases at J; junction bases unmatched: 13. This CDR3 contains 17 residues. The DNA of the CDR3 is TGCGCCAGCAGCCAGAACCCACAGGGGATGAGGCATTCACCCCTCCACTTT. Amino acids: CASSQNPQGMRHSPLHF.

This chain connects TRBV4-3 to TRBJ1-5; D unresolved. The germline CDR1 and CDR2 sequences are LGHNA and YSLEER. This CDR3 is 14 amino acids long. With 1 base removed from V and 3 bases from J, the gap between germline ends came to 7 bases. CDR3 protein: CASSQGRANQPQHF. CDR3 sequence (DNA): TGCGCCAGCAGCCAAGGTCGGGCCAATCAGCCCCAGCATTTT.

On this clonotype: A clone one base away is much larger, so this may be a read error. The rearrangement links TRBV20-1 to TRBJ2-1, with D unresolved. The CDR3 consists of 15 residues. Germline V gene lookup returns CDR1 DFQATT and CDR2 SNEGSKA (reference sequence). The CDR3 DNA reads TGCAATGCTAGAGTCCCACCCGGACCCTACAATGAGCAGTTCTTC. Translating it yields CNARVPPGPYNEQFF.

The chain employs TRBV5-5 and TRBJ2-3; 9 bases are a match to TRBD2. The CDR3 is 16 residues long. Germline CDR1 reads SGHKS; CDR2 reads YYEKEE (reference sequence). V dropped 4 bases and J dropped 4; count of bases not matched to a gene: 10. CDR3 DNA sequence: TGTGCCAGCAGCCGGTTTAGCGGGGGAGGTGCAGATACGCAGTATTTT. Encoded protein: CASSRFSGGGADTQYF.

This sequence joins TRBV6-4 and TRBJ2-7; D unclear. Germline V CDR1 and CDR2: MRHNA, SNTAGT. The CDR3 sequence is 17 residues long. V lost 0 bases and J 7 bases, leaving 22 bases between the germline ends. The CDR3 DNA reads TGTGCCAGCAGTGACTCGTTTATAGCCGGCTTCTACAATGAGCAGTACTTC. Encoded protein: CASSDSFIAGFYNEQYF.